This T cell receptor beta chain was sequenced during a study of OX40 agonist ivuxolimab in advanced cancers. The wider study: Those treated in dose escalation had hepatocellular carcinoma, melanoma, renal cell cancer or head and neck cancer. Earlier anti-PD-1, anti-PD-L1 or anti-CTLA-4 therapy was permitted; roughly 42% had received some. Study results and caveats: Compared with others, partial responders at 0.1-3.0 mg/kg displayed clonal expansion among the lowest.

The CDR3 runs to 21 residues. Data came from immunoSEQ multiplex PCR; TCRdb stores just in-frame clones and leaves some out. The profile shows tens of thousands of clones, about 92% of them singletons. With regard to this clone: What it binds is not known.

This sequence originates from an adult with an advanced solid tumor such as melanoma, head and neck, liver or kidney cancer. The specimen was CD4+ or CD8+ T cells sorted from blood, collected in a trial of the OX40 agonist ivuxolimab. V gene TRBV21-1 combines with J gene TRBJ1-6. TRBV21-1 is a known pseudogene. CDR3 sequence (DNA): TGTGCCAGCAGCAAAGACGGGCTGGGTGATTCCTTTAGCTCCTATAATTCACCCCTCCACTTT. Translating it yields CASSKDGLGDSFSSYNSPLHF.